This TCR beta chain was observed in a study of shared clonotypes between healthy human individuals. General observations from the study: In contrast to clonotypes shared by all four donors, non-shared clonotypes had lower generation probabilities. An expected dependence of interdonor clonotype sharing on sequencing depth was noted. Genetic and exposure-history diversity was limited by the small donor number.

Points on this clone: Its antigen is not known.

Germline values: CDR1 SGHVS, CDR2 FQNEAQ. V gave up 4 bases and J gave up 6 bases, with 15 bases separating them. CDR3 length equals 14 residues. Clones were read by immunoSEQ multiplex PCR, and TCRdb kept only the in-frame ones, dropping some. The sample contains about 2.4 million clones, 80% to 95% of which appear only once. This receptor was identified in a man aged 18 to 30 in good health. Some clones in this sample may be carry-over from other donors' samples. Material for sequencing was naive CD4+ T cells from PBMCs. Noted subset: CD45RA+ positively selected. V gene TRBV7-8 combines with J gene TRBJ1-2; maybe TRBD1 (6 bases). The CDR3 sequence: CASSSRTAGDGYTF. CDR3 coding DNA: TGTGCCAGCAGCTCGAGGACAGCGGGGGATGGCTACACCTTC. Variable domain in full (rest from reference TRBV7-8 and TRBJ1-2): GAGVSQSPRYKVAKRGQDVALRCDPISGHVSLFWYQQALGQGPEFLTYFQNEAQLDKSGLPSDRFFAERPEGSVSTLKIQRTQQEDSAVYLCASSSRTAGDGYTFGSGTRLTVV.